This TCR beta chain was captured by sequencing in a study of human T cells and chemical hapten exposure. Turning to the study itself: Patients received weekly diphenylcyclopropenone doses to the scalp throughout the approximately 23-week study.

Time point specified: patch test 3, about 24 weeks after DPC sensitization. Treatment meaning: therapeutic diphenylcyclopropenone sensitization with weekly scalp DPC. Total RNA was isolated from whole blood that had not been fractionated. The donor pool consisted of alopecia patients aged 18 to 70 years, considered suitable for DPC. V lost 0 bases to trimming and J lost 7 bases; unmatched junction nucleotides: 9. Germline loops: CDR1 ENHRY, CDR2 SYGVKD. The CDR3 covers 15 residues. Original processing methods: TCRs per sample had a median of roughly 93,000 and ranged from about 20,000 to 750,000. TCRdb independently ran MiXCR on the RACE reads; one entry per CDR3 protein. These V and J calls rely on TCRdb rather than the paper's analysis. The sample lists tens of thousands of distinct CDR3 sequences; 9.5% were seen once.

V usage is TRBV10-3 and J usage is TRBJ2-7; 7 bases match TRBD2. The input for sequencing was whole blood, taken in connection with sensitization to the hapten diphenylcyclopropenone (DPC). The sequence was collected from a man over 45 with alopecia areata. Some clones in this sample may be carry-over from other donors' samples. The CDR3 DNA reads TGTGCCATCAGTGAGTCCGGACTAGGCCCGGGTGAGCAGTACTTC. This codes for CAISESGLGPGEQYF.